This T cell receptor (beta chain) was identified during a study of regulatory T cells in long-lasting Graves disease. Broader study findings: The number of shared public clonotypes was higher in persistent patients (around 2,700) than new patients (just over 950). Persistent Graves' patients showed less TCR diversity than newly diagnosed ones.

Time point of the sample: newly diagnosed GD, antithyroid drugs for less than 3 months. Scientists built the TCR library using RNA that was extracted from PBMCs. Graves' disease diagnoses used American Thyroid Association guidelines. In this sample, this clonotype turned up many times. What it recognizes is unknown. Arm-PCR of CDR3 regions and iRepertoire HTBI primers were used to build TCR beta libraries. One entry per CDR3 protein, called by TCRdb with MiXCR from the multiplex PCR reads. The sample lists 250,000 to 400,000 distinct CDR3 sequences; about a sixth were seen once. Germline trimming cut 6 bases from V and 1 base from J; bases unmatched to any gene: 3. This CDR3 has 14 amino acids.

This TCR was recovered from a female donor with Graves disease. The sequencing used peripheral blood mononuclear cells (PBMCs), collected at new diagnosis, from a patient treated with antithyroid drugs. This chain uses TRBV12-3 or TRBV12-4 with TRBJ1-1; TRBD1 matches 9 bases. The CDR3 sequence is CASSTGGRNTEAFF. CDR3 in DNA: TGTGCCAGCAGCACAGGGGGCCGGAACACTGAAGCTTTCTTT.